The subject of this entry is one T cell receptor beta chain. CDR1 and CDR2 from the germline V gene are SGDLS and YYNGEE. There are 15 residues in the CDR3. V gave up 0 bases and J gave up 4 bases; unmatched junction bases: 0. The data stem from a study of blood T cell repertoires in COVID-19. Study information: Specimens from acute and convalescent COVID-19 originated in the United States, Italy and Spain. The cDNA or gDNA used as material had been derived from T cells, B-cell-depleted T cells, or PBMCs.

This table comes from immunoSEQ multiplex PCR, and its TCRdb copy is limited to in-frame clones, with some not included. The table shows 50,000 to 65,000 clones, with 85% to 90% occurring only once. This chain joins TRBV9 and TRBJ2-2; 10 positions agree with TRBD1. The source is a man aged 55-75 years with active COVID-19. Sequencing input: peripheral blood. The CDR3, as DNA: TGTGCCAGCAGCGTAGGACAGGGGGCCACCGGGGAGCTGTTTTTT. Its translation: CASSVGQGATGELFF.